Listed below are T cell receptor beta chains from one sample, sequenced in a study of cytomegalovirus exposure and HLA in healthy donors. Clones were sequenced by immunoSEQ multiplex PCR, and TCRdb holds only the in-frame ones, with some missing. There are roughly 100,000 clones in the sample; more than 70% occur only once, and around 2.5% lies in the top ten. Sequencing was carried out using PBMCs. These receptors were taken from a man in his forties in good health and CMV-seronegative. The CDR3 runs from the conserved cysteine through the conserved F or W. A D gene is named only where the DNA matches it firmly. Size is stated for part of the rows, as once, few or many counts, or as a class when the clone is expanded.

clone_size j_call v_call d_call cdr3_aa cdr3_nt
. TRBJ1-1 TRBV7-9 TRBD1 CASSPDRGNTEAFF TGTGCCAGCAGCCCCGACAGGGGAAACACTGAAGCTTTCTTT
few TRBJ1-1 TRBV7-9 TRBD1 CASSPTMAGGEAFF TGTGCCAGCAGCCCTACAATGGCAGGGGGAGAAGCTTTCTTT
. TRBJ2-1 TRBV27 . CASSLVAYLGEQFF TGTGCCAGCAGTTTGGTAGCGTACCTGGGTGAGCAGTTCTTC
. TRBJ1-1 TRBV29-1 . CSVNNMNTEAFF TGCAGCGTCAACAACATGAACACTGAAGCTTTCTTT
few TRBJ1-2 TRBV11-1 . CASSQGTYGYTF TGTGCCAGCAGCCAGGGGACCTATGGCTACACCTTC
. TRBJ1-3 TRBV6-5 TRBD1 CASSAPGGGGTIYF TGTGCCAGCAGTGCCCCAGGGGGCGGGGGCACCATATATTTT
once TRBJ1-4 TRBV9 . CASSPQTETNEKLFF TGCGCCAGCAGCCCTCAGACAGAGACTAATGAAAAACTGTTTTTT
. TRBJ2-5 TRBV7-2 TRBD2 CASSSPGGVETQYF TGTGCCAGCAGCTCGCCGGGGGGGGTGGAGACCCAGTACTTC
. TRBJ2-7 TRBV23-1 . CASSHGSYHSYEQYF TGCGCCAGCAGTCACGGGTCGTACCACTCCTACGAGCAGTACTTC
. TRBJ1-2 TRBV6-1 TRBD1 CASSGTGSYGYTF TGTGCCAGCAGTGGGACAGGGAGTTATGGCTACACCTTC
. TRBJ2-7 TRBV7-6 TRBD1 CASSPRTGLDYEQYF TGTGCCAGCAGCCCGAGGACAGGGTTGGACTACGAGCAGTACTTC
. TRBJ1-2 TRBV30 . CAWSVFRGEGYTF TGTGCCTGGAGTGTATTCCGGGGGGAGGGCTACACCTTC
few TRBJ2-1 TRBV5-1 TRBD1 CASSSTGGAYNEQFF TGCGCCAGCAGCTCGACAGGGGGCGCGTACAATGAGCAGTTCTTC
. TRBJ1-1 TRBV5-1 . CASSPDTLNTEAFF TGCGCCAGCAGCCCGGACACTCTGAACACTGAAGCTTTCTTT
. TRBJ1-6 TRBV6-5 . CASSYGTVYNSPLHF TGTGCCAGCAGTTACGGAACAGTTTATAATTCACCCCTCCACTTT
. TRBJ1-2 TRBV4-2 . CASSQDRRRLNYGYTF TGTGCCAGCAGCCAAGATAGGAGGAGGCTTAACTATGGCTACACCTTC
. TRBJ2-1 TRBV19 TRBD2 CASSWGLAGAPNNEQFF TGTGCCAGTAGCTGGGGACTAGCGGGCGCACCTAACAATGAGCAGTTCTTC
. TRBJ2-3 TRBV6-1 . CASSWSGDTQYF TGTGCCAGCAGTTGGAGTGGAGATACGCAGTATTTT
once TRBJ2-1 TRBV4-1 TRBD2 CASSQEAAGLAGNEQFF TGCGCCAGCAGCCAAGAGGCCGCGGGACTAGCGGGTAATGAGCAGTTCTTC
. TRBJ1-6 TRBV19 TRBD1 CASSFRDSYSPLHF TGTGCCAGTAGTTTCCGGGACAGCTATTCACCCCTCCACTTT
. TRBJ2-5 TRBV7-9 TRBD1 CASRRTGETQYF TGTGCCAGCAGACGGACAGGGGAGACCCAGTACTTC
. TRBJ1-5 TRBV25-1 TRBD1 CASSLGTGNQPQHF TGTGCCAGCAGCCTCGGGACAGGGAATCAGCCCCAGCATTTT
. TRBJ2-1 TRBV19 TRBD2 CASSQGRAGVMNEQFF TGTGCCAGTAGTCAAGGACGCGCGGGGGTCATGAATGAGCAGTTCTTC
. TRBJ1-5 TRBV6-1 . CASSGGDRCNQPQHF TGTGCCAGCAGTGGGGGGGACCGCTGCAATCAGCCCCAGCATTTT
. TRBJ2-7 TRBV5-4 . CAVSGSHYEQYF TGTGCCGTTTCCGGGTCCCACTACGAGCAGTACTTC
. TRBJ1-6 TRBV28 . CASNPYRNGNSPLHF TGTGCCAGCAACCCTTACAGGAATGGAAATTCACCCCTCCACTTT
. TRBJ2-7 TRBV7-9 TRBD1 CASSSDRSKWYF TGTGCCAGCAGCTCGGACAGGTCCAAGTGGTACTTC
. TRBJ1-1 TRBV7-9 TRBD1 CASSLGRGTGARDTEAFF TGTGCCAGCAGCTTAGGAAGGGGGACAGGGGCCAGGGACACTGAAGCTTTCTTT